Listed here are 15 T cell receptor beta chains from one sample, sequenced in a study of shared clonotypes between healthy human individuals. Repertoires were generated with immunoSEQ multiplex PCR, while TCRdb's copy carries only in-frame clones and drops some. The sample lists about 960,000 clones; 70% to 85% were seen once. Sequencing input: memory CD4+ T cells sorted from blood. Subset: CD45RA-negative fraction. The receptors originated from a man aged 18 to 29 in good health.

The rearrangement links TRBV7-9 to TRBJ1-2, with D hard to call. Germline V CDR1 and CDR2: SEHNR, FQNEAQ (reference sequence). Trimming took 0 bases from V and 5 from J, leaving 10 bases between them. CDR3 size: 14 residues. In nucleotides, the CDR3 is TGTGCCAGCAGCTTAGCGCTGGAACAGTATGGCTACACCTTC. Its translation: CASSLALEQYGYTF.

Concerning this clone: Other DNA sequences in this sample translate to the same CDR3. The chain has TRBV28 and TRBJ2-7; D uncertain. The CDR3 has 11 residues. The germline CDR1 and CDR2 sequences are MDHEN and SYDVKM. V lost 5 bases and J lost 4, with 6 bases in between. The CDR3 nucleotides read TGTGCCAGCAGTCTATTATACGAGCAGTACTTC. It codes for CASSLLYEQYF.

The rearrangement joins TRBV15 to TRBJ2-5; maybe TRBD2 (6 bases). Germline V lookup: CDR1 LNHNV, CDR2 YYDKDF (reference sequence). CDR3 length equals 14 residues. The ends were cut back, 0 bases at V and 2 bases at J, with 7 bases in the middle. DNA for the CDR3: TGTGCCACCAGCAGAGAGGGACTTCAAGAGACCCAGTACTTC. This sequence encodes CATSREGLQETQYF.

This clone was observed once. V is TRBV9 and J is TRBJ2-3, with TRBD1 as a possible D gene (6 bases). CDR3 length: 17 amino acids. The ends were cut back, 4 bases at V and 0 bases at J, with 18 bases in the middle. The V gene's germline CDR1 is SGDLS and CDR2 YYNGEE. CDR3 residues: CASSPRQALTSTDTQYF. CDR3 sequence (DNA): TGTGCCAGCAGCCCGCGACAGGCCCTTACCAGCACAGATACGCAGTATTTT. The variable domain in full, completed from reference TRBV9 and TRBJ2-3, reads DSGVTQTPKHLITATGQRVTLRCSPRSGDLSVYWYQQSLDQGLQFLIQYYNGEERAKGNILERFSAQQFPDLHSELNLSSLELGDSALYFCASSPRQALTSTDTQYFGPGTRLTVL.

The J gene is TRBJ2-7, the V gene TRBV7-9; D remains unclear. The germline V gene has CDR1 SEHNR and CDR2 FQNEAQ (reference sequence). The CDR3 is made up of 14 amino acids. V was shortened by 2 bases and J by 0 bases, with 8 bases between the two germline ends. In nucleotides, the CDR3 is TGTGCCAGCAGCTTACAACGGAGCTCCTACGAGCAGTACTTC. This codes for CASSLQRSSYEQYF.

The chain recombines TRBV25-1 with TRBJ2-1; the D gene is possibly TRBD1 (6 bases). V was clipped by 4 bases and J by 4 bases, with 14 bases between them. This CDR3 has 15 amino acids. Germline loops: CDR1 MGHDK, CDR2 SYGVNS. The CDR3 region is CASSGDRLDYNEQFF. The DNA of the CDR3 is TGTGCCAGCAGTGGAGACAGGCTGGATTACAATGAGCAGTTCTTC.

Written as DNA, the CDR3 is TGTGCCAGCAGCTTGGGCGTTGATCAGCCCCAGCATTTT. Its translation is CASSLGVDQPQHF. The V call is TRBV7-9, the J call TRBJ1-5; unclear D gene. V was cut by 3 bases and J by 5 bases, with 8 bases left in between. From germline, CDR1 is SEHNR and CDR2 FQNEAQ (reference sequence). The CDR3 spans 13 residues.

The chain joins TRBV28 to TRBJ2-7; no clear D. This CDR3 has 15 residues. V was clipped by 6 bases and J by 7 bases, with 22 bases between them. CDR1 MDHEN and CDR2 SYDVKM come from the germline V gene. The CDR3 bases are TGTGCCAGCAGCTCCCCCGCAGGTTGGGTTGGGGAGCAGTACTTC. Protein product: CASSSPAGWVGEQYF.

This chain uses TRBV30 with TRBJ2-2; D remains unclear. Germline CDR1 reads GTSNPN; CDR2 reads SVGIG (reference sequence). V was trimmed by 4 bases and J by 4 bases, leaving 10 bases between them. The CDR3 runs to 13 residues. The CDR3 region is CAWNLGLTGELFF. CDR3 bases: TGTGCCTGGAACCTGGGCCTCACCGGGGAGCTGTTTTTT.

The CDR3 protein is CAWSRRGNTIYF. CDR3 coding DNA: TGTGCCTGGAGTCGGAGGGGAAACACCATATATTTT. The J gene is TRBJ1-3, the V gene TRBV30; D gene ambiguous. Germline assignment: CDR1 GTSNPN and CDR2 SVGIG (reference sequence). V was cut by 2 bases and J by 4 bases, with 6 bases left in between. The CDR3 sequence is 12 residues long.

Points on this clone: Other DNA sequences within the sample encode an identical CDR3. The V and J genes are TRBV5-1 and TRBJ2-7, with TRBD2 identical over 8 bases. The CDR3 totals 14 residues. The junction had 3 bases not matched to a gene; V was cut back by 0 bases and J by 4 bases. CDR1 is SGHRS, CDR2 YFSETQ, per germline. The CDR3 protein is CASSLVPGGYEQYF. DNA for the CDR3: TGCGCCAGCAGCTTGGTCCCGGGAGGGTACGAGCAGTACTTC.

Here the CDR3 DNA reads TGTGCCAGCAGCCGAGACAGGGTCAATCAGCCCCAGCATTTT. Translated: CASSRDRVNQPQHF. The rearrangement joins TRBV5-5 to TRBJ1-5; 7 bases are a match to TRBD1. The CDR3 runs 14 residues. The V gene's germline CDR1 is SGHKS and CDR2 YYEKEE (reference sequence). The junction had 4 bases not matched to a gene; V was cut back by 4 bases and J by 3 bases.

This clone was observed a single time. The chain has TRBV6-1 and TRBJ2-2, with D possibly TRBD2 on 5 matching bases. CDR3 length equals 14 residues. The V gene lost 8 bases and the J gene lost 4 bases, with 14 bases spanning the gap. CDR1 is MNHNS and CDR2 is SASEGT in the germline V gene. The CDR3 loop is CASRRGFGTGELFF. The DNA of the CDR3 is TGTGCCAGCCGAAGAGGGTTCGGCACCGGGGAGCTGTTTTTT.

This sequence joins TRBV15 and TRBJ1-4; possible D gene TRBD1, 5 bases. The V and J ends lost 0 bases and 10 bases respectively, with 9 bases between them. In germline, CDR1 is LNHNV, CDR2 YYDKDF (reference sequence). The CDR3 consists of 13 residues. The CDR3 DNA reads as TGTGCCACCAGCAGAGAGGGGGAACGAAAACTGTTTTTT. Encoded protein: CATSREGERKLFF.

This clone was observed a few times. The rearrangement joins TRBV2 to TRBJ1-5; tentative D call: TRBD1 (5 bases). CDR1 SNHLY and CDR2 FYNNEI come from the germline V gene. V was trimmed by 4 bases and J by 3 bases, leaving 10 bases between them. The CDR3 totals 14 residues. CDR3 coding DNA: TGTGCCAGCAGTGCCCAGGGCCTCAATCAGCCCCAGCATTTT. The encoded protein is CASSAQGLNQPQHF.